The rows below give T cell receptor beta chains drawn from one sample of a study of identical twins. MiXCR, applied by TCRdb to the 5' RACE reads, yields one record per CDR3 protein. The sample yields fewer than 350,000 distinct CDR3 sequences, around 8.8% seen once. These sequences were also reported in another study, on yellow fever vaccine responses in identical twins.

The sequenced sample was memory (CD45RO+) T cells sorted from blood. The source of these receptors is a woman aged 18 to 35 in good health. Both conserved end residues are part of each CDR3. Each record gives: clone size, D gene, J gene, V gene, CDR3 DNA, CDR3 protein. The D gene is left open where the match is weak. Clone size is given for some rows only: seen once, a few or many times, or a class if the clone is expanded.

clone_size: .; d_call: TRBD2; j_call: TRBJ2-3; v_call: TRBV3-1; cdr3_nt: TGTGCCAGCAGCCAAGCCCTAGCGGGAGGCACAGATACGCAGTATTTT; cdr3_aa: CASSQALAGGTDTQYF
clone_size: many; d_call: TRBD2; j_call: TRBJ2-7; v_call: TRBV5-1; cdr3_nt: TGCGCCAGCAGCCCACGGGAGGGGCCGCCCCAATACGAGCAGTACTTC; cdr3_aa: CASSPREGPPQYEQYF
clone_size: many; d_call: TRBD2; j_call: TRBJ2-4; v_call: TRBV7-6; cdr3_nt: TGTGCCAGCAGCTCTAGCGGGAAACAAGCCAAAAACATTCAGTACTTC; cdr3_aa: CASSSSGKQAKNIQYF
clone_size: few; d_call: .; j_call: TRBJ2-4; v_call: TRBV5-1; cdr3_nt: TGCGCCAGCAGCTTGGCCGGGCGATTGGTAGCCAAAAACATTCAGTACTTC; cdr3_aa: CASSLAGRLVAKNIQYF
clone_size: .; d_call: TRBD2; j_call: TRBJ2-1; v_call: TRBV7-9; cdr3_nt: TGTGCCAGCAGCTTAAATATTGGGGGGGATGAGCAGTTCTTC; cdr3_aa: CASSLNIGGDEQFF
clone_size: few; d_call: .; j_call: TRBJ2-6; v_call: TRBV7-9; cdr3_nt: TGTGCCATCAACCACCCCATGGGGGCCAACGTCCTGACTTTC; cdr3_aa: CAINHPMGANVLTF
clone_size: many; d_call: .; j_call: TRBJ1-1; v_call: TRBV7-9; cdr3_nt: TGTGCCAGCAGTTTCGGGACTAACACTGAAGCTTTCTTT; cdr3_aa: CASSFGTNTEAFF
clone_size: few; d_call: TRBD1; j_call: TRBJ2-2; v_call: TRBV2; cdr3_nt: TGTGCCAGCAGTGAACGACAGGGCCAGGGATGGACCGGGGAGCTGTTTTTT; cdr3_aa: CASSERQGQGWTGELFF
clone_size: few; d_call: TRBD1; j_call: TRBJ1-1; v_call: TRBV10-3; cdr3_nt: TGTGCCATCAGCAGGGACAGGGGTATTTCGGCTGAAGCTTTCTTT; cdr3_aa: CAISRDRGISAEAFF
clone_size: many; d_call: .; j_call: TRBJ1-5; v_call: TRBV20-1; cdr3_nt: TGCAGTGCAAGAGGGGGGATTAATCAGCCCCAGCATTTT; cdr3_aa: CSARGGINQPQHF
clone_size: .; d_call: TRBD2; j_call: TRBJ2-7; v_call: TRBV6-6; cdr3_nt: TGTGCCTCCCGAGGCGGGAGGAACGAGCAGTACTTC; cdr3_aa: CASRGGRNEQYF
clone_size: .; d_call: .; j_call: TRBJ2-3; v_call: TRBV2; cdr3_nt: TGTGCCATCAGCTGCGGGTCCCATTTTGAAAGCACAGATACGCAGTATTTT; cdr3_aa: CAISCGSHFESTDTQYF
clone_size: .; d_call: .; j_call: TRBJ2-3; v_call: TRBV6-5; cdr3_nt: TGTGCCAGCAGTTACTCCTCGACTAGCACAGATACGCAGTATTTT; cdr3_aa: CASSYSSTSTDTQYF
clone_size: few; d_call: .; j_call: TRBJ1-2; v_call: TRBV28; cdr3_nt: TGTGCCAGCAGCTCCTTATTTCAGGGTCCTAACTATGGCTACACCTTC; cdr3_aa: CASSSLFQGPNYGYTF
clone_size: few; d_call: TRBD2; j_call: TRBJ2-1; v_call: TRBV6-4; cdr3_nt: TGTGCCAGCAGTGCATCCGGACTAGGTGGTCGTGAGCAGTTCTTC; cdr3_aa: CASSASGLGGREQFF
clone_size: few; d_call: TRBD1; j_call: TRBJ2-7; v_call: TRBV24-1; cdr3_nt: TGTGCCACCAGTGATGCCTCGGGACAGGCTAGCGAGCAGTACTTC; cdr3_aa: CATSDASGQASEQYF
clone_size: .; d_call: .; j_call: TRBJ2-3; v_call: TRBV3-1; cdr3_nt: TGTGCCAGCAGCAAAGGGACAATCGGAGATACGCAGTATTTT; cdr3_aa: CASSKGTIGDTQYF
clone_size: many; d_call: .; j_call: TRBJ2-3; v_call: TRBV7-2; cdr3_nt: TGTGCCAGCAGCTCACACGGGACCCGGGGGACAGATACGCAGTATTTT; cdr3_aa: CASSSHGTRGTDTQYF
clone_size: many; d_call: TRBD2; j_call: TRBJ2-1; v_call: TRBV15; cdr3_nt: TGTGCCACCAGCAGAGGCTCTAGCGGGGACAATGAGCAGTTCTTC; cdr3_aa: CATSRGSSGDNEQFF
clone_size: many; d_call: .; j_call: TRBJ1-5; v_call: TRBV25-1; cdr3_nt: TGTGCCAGCAGTGATCAGCCGGACGCAGATCAGCCCCAGCATTTT; cdr3_aa: CASSDQPDADQPQHF
clone_size: many; d_call: .; j_call: TRBJ2-3; v_call: TRBV6-1; cdr3_nt: TGTGCCAGCTCCCCCCTCGGACAGCTCACAGATACGCAGTATTTT; cdr3_aa: CASSPLGQLTDTQYF
clone_size: many; d_call: .; j_call: TRBJ2-3; v_call: TRBV24-1; cdr3_nt: TGTGCCACCAGTGAAAGCTCGGGCTTTGGTACGCAGTATTTT; cdr3_aa: CATSESSGFGTQYF
clone_size: .; d_call: TRBD2; j_call: TRBJ2-1; v_call: TRBV5-1; cdr3_nt: TGCGCCAGCAGCCCTCTGGGACTAGCCTCCTACAATGAGCAGTTCTTC; cdr3_aa: CASSPLGLASYNEQFF
clone_size: .; d_call: .; j_call: TRBJ2-7; v_call: TRBV20-1; cdr3_nt: TGCAGTGCTAGTTTACCAGGGCTAGCCGCCGAGCAGTACTTC; cdr3_aa: CSASLPGLAAEQYF
clone_size: .; d_call: TRBD2; j_call: TRBJ2-5; v_call: TRBV7-6; cdr3_nt: TGTGCCAGCAGTCTCCAGAGCGGGAGCCAAGAGACCCAGTACTTC; cdr3_aa: CASSLQSGSQETQYF
clone_size: many; d_call: .; j_call: TRBJ2-1; v_call: TRBV5-5; cdr3_nt: TGTGCCAGCAGCTTGGTTATTCACGGGAGAAGCAATGAGCAGTTCTTC; cdr3_aa: CASSLVIHGRSNEQFF
clone_size: medium-sized; d_call: .; j_call: TRBJ1-1; v_call: TRBV5-1; cdr3_nt: TGCGCCAGCAGCACGAAGACAAGGACCACGGGGAACACTGAAGCTTTCTTT; cdr3_aa: CASSTKTRTTGNTEAFF
clone_size: many; d_call: .; j_call: TRBJ2-3; v_call: TRBV7-6; cdr3_nt: TGTGCCAGCAGCTTAGGCCCTAGATCTTCTAGCACAGATACGCAGTATTTT; cdr3_aa: CASSLGPRSSSTDTQYF